The clone carrying this T cell receptor (beta chain) was observed a few times. These data are taken from a study of control samples from healthy donors and cancer patients. Profiling relied on immunoSEQ multiplex PCR, and the TCRdb table lists in-frame clones only, not all of them. The sample holds roughly 88,000 clones, 90% to 95% seen once. Germline CDR1 and CDR2: MGHRA and YSYEKL. V lost 4 bases and J lost 11; bases outside the gene matches: 5. CDR3 length: 11 amino acids. The sequence was collected from a man between 18 and 35 years old in good health. The sequenced material came from blood. The chain carries TRBV4-1 and TRBJ2-7, with 7 positions matching TRBD1. CDR3 in amino acids: CASSRGQAKYF. The CDR3 nucleotides read TGCGCCAGCAGCCGAGGACAGGCCAAGTACTTC.